This T cell receptor beta chain was identified during a study of regulatory T cells in long-lasting Graves disease (dated by TCRdb to 2020 to 2022). Study-wide context: Patients with newly diagnosed Graves' disease had been on antithyroid drugs for under 3 months. This study used TCR sequencing and RNA sequencing of peripheral blood to compare persistent Graves' disease patients against newly diagnosed Graves' disease patients. The study was conducted in China and was registered as a clinical trial. A total of around 35 samples underwent TCR sequencing, from about 13 patients with persistent Graves' disease and 20 or so patients with newly diagnosed Graves' disease. Beyond this particular receptor, the publication reports: Compared with newly diagnosed patients, patients with persistent Graves' disease had lower TCR Shannon entropy and fewer highly expanded clones, which suggests clonal expansion. Persistent patients shared more public clonotypes among themselves (around 3,000) than newly diagnosed patients did (about 970). The authors noted that the small sample size was a limitation that may lower accuracy. TRBV28, TRBJ1-2 and TRBJ2-5 were preferentially used in persistent disease, while TRBV20-1 and TRBJ2-1 were favored in newly diagnosed disease. Only peripheral blood was studied, because thyroid tissue, the primary lesion, was inaccessible. Sequencing and analysis were limited to the TCR beta chain.

Libraries were made using multiplex PCR. The sequencer was an Illumina HiSeq 4000. TCR beta libraries were built with iRepertoire HTBI primers and Arm-PCR amplification of CDR3 regions. Before sequencing, the PCR products went through gel purification. Per the authors' processing: Across samples, around 62 TRBV and over 11 TRBJ segments were identified and used for gene usage analysis of CDR3 amino acid clonotypes. Filtered high-quality paired reads were merged into contigs using COPE and FqMerger. BLAST was used to align contigs to the IMGT TRBV, TRBD and TRBJ reference genes, and CDR3 was defined following IMGT. Any clonotype with a frequency above 0.1% was counted as a highly expanded clone. Shannon entropy served as the measure of repertoire diversity, while the Gini coefficient captured V-J evenness. Public clonotypes were defined as clonotypes shared by more than one individual. TCRdb applied fastp at Q25 and MiXCR to the public reads, then kept only in-frame beta chains. Rows merge per CDR3 protein into single entries with the most common DNA and genes. None of the V and J calls come from the authors' own analysis; TCRdb made them. The sample includes roughly 610,000 distinct CDR3 sequences, with less than 20% observed a single time. The biggest ten clones account for 15% to 20% of the sample.

This clonotype was counted ten times or more. It has no known antigen specificity. Per-base quality was not reported, and no clone a single base away is much larger than it. V sheds 4 bases and J sheds 8 bases, leaving 11 bases between their ends. Sequences MNHEY (CDR1) and SMNVEV (CDR2) are obtained from the germline V gene (reference sequence). The CDR3 spans 12 residues, from the cysteine through the phenylalanine. The sequence is cut down to CDR3 DNA, 36 bases in frame from base 1. The time point label of this sample denotes: newly diagnosed GD, antithyroid drugs for less than 3 months. For both TCR sequencing and RNA sequencing, RNA was extracted from PBMCs in TRIzol. Graves' disease was diagnosed according to American Thyroid Association guidelines. Recruitment of patients was carried out at an endocrinology department in Xi'an, China. Each patient gave approximately 10 milliliters of peripheral blood, collected in an EDTA anticoagulant tube. Ficoll Paque Plus density gradient separation was used to isolate PBMCs, and no further T cell sorting was performed. An Agilent 2100 Bioanalyzer and agarose gel were used to check RNA quality, while a NanoDrop 2000 measured RNA concentration.

The same data also went into a second study, on T cells in Graves' hyperthyroidism and ophthalmopathy. The second paper states: Graves' hyperthyroidism was defined as stable when no progression to ophthalmopathy occurred over 18 months of follow-up. Hyperthyroidism patients were newly diagnosed, with disease duration under 2 months, and aged 18 to 65 years. Any patient with an uncontrolled infection, another autoimmune disease, pregnancy or lactation was excluded. Clinical symptoms, serum thyroxine and TRAb, thyroid ultrasound, and orbital computed tomography formed the basis for the diagnoses. For the first round of RT-PCR on the TCR CDR3, the HTBI primer set was used together with the Qiagen OneStep RT-PCR kit. Most expanded thyroid clonotypes (frequency above 0.001) were also found in blood, which suggests that blood repertoires may mirror thyroid immune responses. A 13 V-J signature model separated ophthalmopathy from stable hyperthyroidism, with around 88% sensitivity and approximately 81% specificity in cross-validation and 80%/75% in testing. During validation, the model predicted progression to ophthalmopathy a median of around 6 months ahead of onset, with around 71% sensitivity and less than 85% specificity. A discovery cohort of about 96 patients, about 40 with Graves' ophthalmopathy and 55 to 60 with stable Graves' hyperthyroidism, was used to find distinguishing TCR V-J signatures. An independent validation cohort of 18 to 20 hyperthyroidism patients and 17 patients who later progressed to ophthalmopathy tested prospective prediction of ophthalmopathy. The approximately 98 discovery patients were randomly divided into training and test sets at a 7:3 ratio. In addition, the study compared T-cell repertoires in thyroid tissue and in blood from roughly 6 Graves' hyperthyroidism patients. After sampling, hyperthyroidism patients received methimazole starting at 30 mg daily, and ophthalmopathy patients received high-dose intravenous methylprednisolone. The libraries were constructed in a second round of multiplex PCR and then size-selected and purified. Paired-end sequencing of the libraries was performed with 100 bp reads on an Illumina HiSeq2000. SOAPnuke was used to process the raw data, removing reads that contained adapters or uncalled bases, had a mean Phred below 15, or lacked an exact match to the constant primer or identifier. High-quality paired reads were merged with COPE v1.2.5, and unique nucleotide sequences were defined as clonotypes. Clonotypes were aligned to IMGT TRBV, TRBD and TRBJ reference segments using MiTCR v1.1. The analysis included only V-J combinations with a frequency above 0.0001, which together covered around 99% of the repertoires. The TCS score was defined as F50 (clonal expansion) divided by E x V (chaos), with BLOSUM62-based TCRdist calculated between CDR3 peptides within each V-J. Welch's t-statistics and random forest reduced some 510 V-J features to roughly 13, which were used in a naive Bayes classifier (R e1071). Sample size was not statistically predetermined, and investigators were not blinded to group allocation. The paper reports TCR Vbeta CDR3 sequencing of roughly 140 peripheral blood samples: fewer than 50 ophthalmopathy, about 75 hyperthyroidism and some 17 progressor patients.

The chain links TRBV27 with TRBJ1-2, and TRBD1 may be the D gene, going by 5 matching bases. Specimen: peripheral blood mononuclear cells (PBMCs), collected at new diagnosis, from a patient treated with antithyroid drugs. This clonotype was sampled from a woman aged 25-40 years with Graves disease. Donor details come from another sample of the same person, matched by shared clones. The CDR3 protein sequence reads: CASSSQGGGYTF. The nucleotide sequence is TGTGCCAGCAGTTCCCAGGGTGGCGGCTACACCTTC.